This T cell receptor (beta chain) appears in the sequencing data of a study of Ad26.COV2.S vaccination and SARS-CoV-2 variants. Study details: Donor had been placed in the Ad26.COV2.S arm of the COV1001 trial. Into the muscle, Ad26.COV2.S was dosed once or twice, 56 days apart.

Profiled with immunoSEQ multiplex PCR; TCRdb holds only in-frame clones, not every one. The sample includes 350,000 to 450,000 clones, 80% to 90% seen only once; the top ten take 2.5% to 3.5%. Findings of the study overall: Individuals receiving vaccine had higher spike-specific TCR breadth than placebo recipients did. Reports say spike-specific CD8+ and CD4+ T cell responses covered substantial breadth after vaccination.

Treatment indicated: around 19 received Ad26.COV2.S at low or high dose, single or two shots; about 5 received placebo; per-sample allocation not given. Samples came from day 63 after the first vaccine or placebo injection. Comments on this clone: Antigen specificity is unknown.

Per the germline V gene, CDR1 is MDHEN and CDR2 is SYDVKM. V lost 5 bases to trimming and J lost 1 base, with 18 bases between them. The CDR3 length is 17 residues. J is TRBJ2-4 and V is TRBV28; tentatively, D is TRBD2 (5 bases). The receptor's source is a person between 18 and 65 years old who received the Ad26.COV2.S COVID-19 vaccine or a placebo. Here the sequenced sample was peripheral blood, taken in a trial of Ad26.COV2.S vaccine versus placebo. Written as DNA, the CDR3 is TGTGCCAGCAGTGCGACTATGGGAAGCCGGGCCAAAAACATTCAGTACTTC. This codes for CASSATMGSRAKNIQYF. The full variable domain, in which reference TRBV28 and TRBJ2-4 provide the parts outside the CDR3, is DVKVTQSSRYLVKRTGEKVFLECVQDMDHENMFWYRQDPGLGLRLIYFSYDVKMKEKGDIPEGYSVSREKKERFSLILESASTNQTSMYLCASSATMGSRAKNIQYFGAGTRLSVL.